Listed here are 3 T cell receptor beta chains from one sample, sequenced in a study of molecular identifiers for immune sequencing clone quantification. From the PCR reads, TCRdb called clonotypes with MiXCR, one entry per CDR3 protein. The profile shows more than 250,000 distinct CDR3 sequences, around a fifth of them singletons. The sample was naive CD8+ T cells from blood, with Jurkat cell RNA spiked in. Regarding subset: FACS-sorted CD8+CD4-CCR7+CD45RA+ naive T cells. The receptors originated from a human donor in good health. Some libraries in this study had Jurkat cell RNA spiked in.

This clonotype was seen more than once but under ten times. For the CDR3, the DNA is TGTGCCAGCGTTAGGCTAGCGGGAGCCGGGGAGCTGTTTTTT. It is translated as CASVRLAGAGELFF. This chain connects TRBV6-2 or TRBV6-3 to TRBJ2-2, with 10 bases identical to TRBD2. Unmatched junction bases numbered 6, after V lost 8 bases and J lost 6 bases. The CDR3 length is 14 residues. Per the germline V gene, CDR1 is MNHEY and CDR2 is SVGEGT.

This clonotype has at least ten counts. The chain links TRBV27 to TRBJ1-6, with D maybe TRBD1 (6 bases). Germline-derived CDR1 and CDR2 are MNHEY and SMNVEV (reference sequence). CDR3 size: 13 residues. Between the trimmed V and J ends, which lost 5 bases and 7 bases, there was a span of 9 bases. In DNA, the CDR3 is TGTGCCAGCAGTCGGGGGCAAAATTCACCCCTCCACTTT. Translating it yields CASSRGQNSPLHF.

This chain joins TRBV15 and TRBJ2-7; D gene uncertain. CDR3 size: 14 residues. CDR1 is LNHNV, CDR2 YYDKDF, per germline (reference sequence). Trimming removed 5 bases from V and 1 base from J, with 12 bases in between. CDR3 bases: TGTGCCACCAGCTCAAGGACGGAGTCCTACGAGCAGTACTTC. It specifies CATSSRTESYEQYF.